This T cell receptor (beta chain) was found in a study of T cells in localized non-small cell lung cancer. Study-wide results and caveats: There were a median roughly 62 of the top 100 tumor clones appearing in adjacent lung. Highest T cell clonality was seen in uninvolved adjacent lung, surpassing that measured in tumor.

On this clone: Its specificity is unknown.

Assay: immunoSEQ multiplex PCR; the TCRdb copy retains only in-frame clones and omits some. The sample has 20,000 to 30,000 clones, approximately 88% seen once. The CDR3 is 15 residues long. V was clipped by 6 bases and J by 0 bases, with 12 bases between them. Germline V CDR1 and CDR2: MNHEY, SVGAGI. The sequence came from a woman aged 40-69 years with stage III lung adenocarcinoma. Sequencing was performed on peripheral blood mononuclear cells, taken before any cancer treatment. The chain joins TRBV6-5 to TRBJ1-3; perhaps TRBD1 as D (6 bases). CDR3 sequence (DNA): TGTGCCAGCAGACCGGGACACCTCTCTGGAAACACCATATATTTT. Protein: CASRPGHLSGNTIYF.